This T cell receptor beta chain was captured by sequencing in a study of cytotoxic CD8 clonotypes in ibrutinib-treated CLL. At the level of the study: Across samples, productive templates numbered roughly 230,000 and productive rearrangements reached around 98,000 on average.

This CDR3 has 16 residues. Trimming removed 3 bases from V and 7 bases from J, with 21 bases in between. Germline lookup yields CDR1 LNHNV and CDR2 YYDKDF (reference sequence). As regards this clone: Its antigen remains unidentified.

Libraries were prepared by immunoSEQ multiplex PCR; TCRdb keeps only in-frame clonotypes and omits some of them. The sample yields about 140,000 clones, 70% to 90% seen once. Findings and limits, study-wide: Timing of sampling differed between sustained-remission and progressing patients.

Sequenced material: PBMCs, taken after 36 months of ibrutinib treatment. The chain has TRBV15 and TRBJ2-5, with D unclear. The sequence derives from a human donor with chronic lymphocytic leukemia. The CDR3 sequence: CATSRFPQVVGVTQYF. CDR3 DNA sequence: TGTGCCACCAGCAGGTTCCCCCAGGTAGTTGGTGTGACCCAGTACTTC. Drawing the rest from reference TRBV15 and TRBJ2-5, the complete variable domain is DAMVIQNPRYQVTQFGKPVTLSCSQTLNHNVMYWYQQKSSQAPKLLFHYYDKDFNNEADTPDNFQSRRPNTSFCFLDIRSPGLGDTAMYLCATSRFPQVVGVTQYFGPGTRLLVL.